Below, one TCR beta chain is given with its context. Its antigen remains unknown. Germline trimming cut 4 bases from V and 5 bases from J; bases unmatched to any gene: 5. The CDR3 is 13 amino acids. Germline V gives CDR1 SGHNT, CDR2 YYREEE (reference sequence). The sample belongs to a study of cytomegalovirus exposure and HLA in healthy donors. Whole-study results and caveats: A prior analysis recorded that most TCR beta V segments were productive about 90% or about 30% of the time. Immune exposure data for these donors was limited to CMV serostatus.

The study ran its PCR with 60 Vbeta and 13 Jbeta primers. Sequenced by immunoSEQ multiplex PCR; TCRdb stores in-frame clones only, minus some. This table has around 110,000 clones, approximately 84% appearing once. The chain joins TRBV5-4 to TRBJ2-5, with 7 bases lining up with TRBD2. This clonotype was sampled from a man aged 30-40 years in good health and CMV-seronegative. The sample taken for sequencing was PBMCs. CDR3 loop: CASSRLAGETQYF. CDR3 sequence (DNA): TGTGCCAGCAGCCGACTAGCAGGCGAGACCCAGTACTTC.